This T cell receptor (beta chain) originates from a study of CD8 T cells in Susac syndrome. Whole-study context: Roughly six sequenced Susac syndrome patients had clinically active disease, while eight or nine were in remission. When their blood was taken, the Susac syndrome patients had either not yet had any therapy, were taking corticosteroids, or were taking intravenous immunoglobulin alone.

It was with random hexamers that 0.5 to 1 ug RNA was reverse transcribed. The TCR beta CDR3 was amplified by immunoSEQ multiplex PCR across 54 Vbeta, 13 Jbeta. In TCRdb, the immunoSEQ multiplex PCR reads were re-called with MiXCR into one record per CDR3 protein. The sample lists 100,000 or so distinct CDR3 sequences; about 93% were seen once. TCR beta was sequenced from blood CD8+ and CD4+ T cells. The TCR was taken from a human donor with Susac syndrome. Sequencing was carried out using CD4+ T cells from PBMCs.

CDR3 amino acids: CASSLGRLARTDTQYF. The CDR3 DNA follows: TGTGCCAGCAGCTTAGGAAGACTAGCCCGCACAGATACGCAGTATTTT. The chain combines TRBV11-2 with TRBJ2-3; 7 bases match TRBD2. The J segment lost 1 base and the V segment lost 1 base, leaving 5 bases of the junction unmatched. Germline V gene lookup returns CDR1 SGHAT and CDR2 FQNNGV. CDR3 length: 16 amino acids. The full variable domain, with the rest looked up from reference TRBV11-2 and TRBJ2-3, is EAGVAQSPRYKIIEKRQSVAFWCNPISGHATLYWYQQILGQGPKLLIQFQNNGVVDDSQLPKDRFSAERLKGVDSTLKIQPAKLEDSAVYLCASSLGRLARTDTQYFGPGTRLTVL.